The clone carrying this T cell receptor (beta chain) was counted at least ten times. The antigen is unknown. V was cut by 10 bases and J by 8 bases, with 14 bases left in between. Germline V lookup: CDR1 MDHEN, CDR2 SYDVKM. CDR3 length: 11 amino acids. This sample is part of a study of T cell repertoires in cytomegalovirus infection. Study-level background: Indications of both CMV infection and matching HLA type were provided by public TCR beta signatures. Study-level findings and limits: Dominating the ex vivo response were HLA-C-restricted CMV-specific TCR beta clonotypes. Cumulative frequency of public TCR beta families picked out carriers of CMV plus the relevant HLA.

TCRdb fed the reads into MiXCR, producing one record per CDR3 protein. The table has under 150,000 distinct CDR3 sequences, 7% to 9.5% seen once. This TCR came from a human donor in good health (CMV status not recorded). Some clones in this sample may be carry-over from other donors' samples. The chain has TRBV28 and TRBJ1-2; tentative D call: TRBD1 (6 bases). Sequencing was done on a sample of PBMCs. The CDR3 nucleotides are TGTGCCACGACAGGCGGGGGAGGCTACACCTTC. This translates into CATTGGGGYTF.